The clone carrying this TCR beta chain was seen a handful of times. Germline loops: CDR1 SNHLY, CDR2 FYNNEI. Deletions cut 6 bases from V and 3 bases from J, with 9 bases between. The CDR3 length is 12 residues. The sample comes from a study of blood T cell repertoires in COVID-19. Across the study: Sources were T cells, B-cell-depleted T cells, or PBMCs; the material itself was cDNA or gDNA.

In the authors' methods: Amplification with reference gene primers provided the estimates of nucleated cell counts. Produced via immunoSEQ multiplex PCR; TCRdb's table is partial and in-frame only. That table gives V, J and clone size, and the DNA gave D and trimming. The table lists hundreds of thousands of clones, roughly 90% of them singletons. This chain connects TRBV2 to TRBJ2-7, with D tentatively TRBD1 (6 bases). The sequence was obtained from a woman between 50 and 59 years old with active or convalescent COVID-19. The sequenced material came from peripheral blood. The CDR3 loop reads CASREQGYEQYF. The CDR3 coding sequence is TGTGCCAGCAGAGAACAGGGCTACGAGCAGTACTTC. Combining the CDR3 with reference TRBV2 and TRBJ2-7 gives the whole variable domain EPEVTQTPSHQVTQMGQEVILRCVPISNHLYFYWYRQILGQKVEFLVSFYNNEISEKSEIFDDQFSVERPDGSNFTLKIRSTKLEDSAMYFCASREQGYEQYFGPGTRLTVT.